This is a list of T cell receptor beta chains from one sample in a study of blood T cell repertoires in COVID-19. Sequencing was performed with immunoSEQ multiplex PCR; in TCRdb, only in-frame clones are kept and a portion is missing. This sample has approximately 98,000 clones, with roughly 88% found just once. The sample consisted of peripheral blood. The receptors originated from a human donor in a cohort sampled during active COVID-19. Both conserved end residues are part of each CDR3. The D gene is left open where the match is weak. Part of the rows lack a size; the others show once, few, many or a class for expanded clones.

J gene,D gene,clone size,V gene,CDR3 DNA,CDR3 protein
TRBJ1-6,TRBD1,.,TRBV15,TGTGCCACCAGCAGATCCCGGGACAGTTATAATTCACCCCTCCACTTT,CATSRSRDSYNSPLHF
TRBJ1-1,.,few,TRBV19,TGTGCCAGTAGTCATCAGGGGTTTCACACTGAAGCTTTCTTT,CASSHQGFHTEAFF
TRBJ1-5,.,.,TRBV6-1,TGTGCCAGCAGTGAACGGGAATCAGGGAGGGGTCAGCCCCAGCATTTT,CASSERESGRGQPQHF
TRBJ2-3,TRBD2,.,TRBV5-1,TGCGCCAGCAGCTTGGGGCGGGAGGTCGATACGCAGTATTTT,CASSLGREVDTQYF
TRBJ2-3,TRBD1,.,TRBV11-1,TGTGCCAGCAGCTTACTACAGGGGTGGGGAGCAGATACGCAGTATTTT,CASSLLQGWGADTQYF
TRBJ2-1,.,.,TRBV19,TGTGCCAGTAGTTCGGGAGTTGCCTACAATGAGCAGTTCTTC,CASSSGVAYNEQFF
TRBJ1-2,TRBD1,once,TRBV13,TGTGCCAGCAGCTCCCCAGGGGACAGGGTAAATTATGGCTACACCTTC,CASSSPGDRVNYGYTF
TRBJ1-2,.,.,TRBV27,TGTGCCAGCAGTTCAACAGGATATGGCTACACCTTC,CASSSTGYGYTF
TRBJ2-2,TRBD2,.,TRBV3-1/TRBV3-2,TGTGCCAGCAGCCAAGATGGTGGGACTAGTTCGTCCGGGGAGCTGTTTTTT,CASSQDGGTSSSGELFF
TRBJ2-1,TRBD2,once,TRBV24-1,TGTGCCACCAGTGACCCGCTAGTAGCGGGAGAGTCCAATGAGCAGTTCTTC,CATSDPLVAGESNEQFF
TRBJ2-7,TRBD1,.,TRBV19,TGTGCCAGTAGTATCGGGACAGATTACGAGCAGTACTTC,CASSIGTDYEQYF
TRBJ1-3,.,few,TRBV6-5,TGTGCCAGCAGCCCCAGGGAAGCGGGAAACACCATATATTTT,CASSPREAGNTIYF
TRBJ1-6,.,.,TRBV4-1,TGCGCCAGCAGCCAAGAAACTGTGGAGGCAGGCTCACCCCTCCACTTT,CASSQETVEAGSPLHF
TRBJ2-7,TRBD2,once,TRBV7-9,TGTGCCAGCAGCCCCCTAGTTGACGGGGGGAGGTACGAGCAGTACTTC,CASSPLVDGGRYEQYF
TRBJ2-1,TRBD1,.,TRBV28,TGTGCCAGCAGCGCGTCGGGGACAGGGCTTTACAATGAGCAGTTCTTC,CASSASGTGLYNEQFF
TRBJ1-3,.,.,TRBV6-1,TGTGCCAGCAGTGAACTGGCTTCGGGAAACACCATATATTTT,CASSELASGNTIYF
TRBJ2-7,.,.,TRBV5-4,TGTGCCAGCAGCCTACGAGATAGCGGTTCCTACGAGCAGTACTTC,CASSLRDSGSYEQYF
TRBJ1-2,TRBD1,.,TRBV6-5,TGTGCCAGCAGTCCCCAGGGACAGCCTAACTATGGCTACACCTTC,CASSPQGQPNYGYTF
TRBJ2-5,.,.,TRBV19,TGTGCCAGTAGTATGACAGATTACCAAGAGACCCAGTACTTC,CASSMTDYQETQYF
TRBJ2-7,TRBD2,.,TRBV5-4,TGTGCCAGCAGCCGGGACTACTTATACGAGCAGTACTTC,CASSRDYLYEQYF
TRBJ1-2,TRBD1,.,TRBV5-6,TGTGCCAGCAGACCTACAGGGGGCGCGCCCTATGGCTACACCTTC,CASRPTGGAPYGYTF
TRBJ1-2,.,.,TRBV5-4,TGTGCCAGCAGCTTGGGTTACGGGGTCTATGGCTACACCTTC,CASSLGYGVYGYTF
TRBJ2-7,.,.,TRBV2,TGTGCCAGCAGAGCATCCTACGAGCAGTACTTC,CASRASYEQYF
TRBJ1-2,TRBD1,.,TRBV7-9,TGTGCCAGCAGCCCGACAGGGGCCTATGGCTACACCTTC,CASSPTGAYGYTF
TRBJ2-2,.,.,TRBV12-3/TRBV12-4,TGTGCCAGCGGCAGGGAGGCCGGGGAGCTGTTTTTT,CASGREAGELFF
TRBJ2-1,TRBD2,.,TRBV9,TGTGCCAGCAGCCCCCGACTAGCGGGGGACACCTACAATGAGCAGTTCTTC,CASSPRLAGDTYNEQFF
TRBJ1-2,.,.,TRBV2,TGTGCCAGCAGTGCCTGGGACTGGCGCTCCTATGGCTACACCTTC,CASSAWDWRSYGYTF
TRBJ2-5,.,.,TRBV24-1,TGTGCCACCAGTGATCCGCGGACTGGAGAGACCCAGTACTTC,CATSDPRTGETQYF
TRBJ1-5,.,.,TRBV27,TGTGCCAGCAGTTTCTCTATTGGCGGGGGTCAGCCCCAGCATTTT,CASSFSIGGGQPQHF
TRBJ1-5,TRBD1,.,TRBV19,TGTGCCAGTAGTATACAATCGGCCAGGGGGCTCTTTCAGCCCCAGCATTTT,CASSIQSARGLFQPQHF
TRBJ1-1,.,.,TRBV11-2,TGTGCCAGCAGCACGGCGGGCAGCATGAACACTGAAGCTTTCTTT,CASSTAGSMNTEAFF
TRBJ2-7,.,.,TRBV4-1,TGCGCCAGCAGCCAAGAAGTCCAGCGGTGGGACTACGAGCAGTACTTC,CASSQEVQRWDYEQYF
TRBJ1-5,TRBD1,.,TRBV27,TGTGCCAGCAGTCGCGGGACAGGGGGTATTTTCAATCAGCCCCAGCATTTT,CASSRGTGGIFNQPQHF
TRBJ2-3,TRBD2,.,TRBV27,TGTGCCAGCAGTCTAGAAGGACTAGCGGGGCCATTCACAGATACGCAGTATTTT,CASSLEGLAGPFTDTQYF
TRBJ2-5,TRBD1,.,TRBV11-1,TGTGCCAGCAGCCAGGGACAGACAGAGACCCAGTACTTC,CASSQGQTETQYF
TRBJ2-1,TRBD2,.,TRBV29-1,TGCAGCGTAGGGCCCGGACTAGCGGGGGACTTATCCTACAATGAGCAGTTCTTC,CSVGPGLAGDLSYNEQFF
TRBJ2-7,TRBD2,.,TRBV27,TGTGCCAGCAGTATAACTAGCGGGAGTTCGTTCGAGCAGTACTTC,CASSITSGSSFEQYF
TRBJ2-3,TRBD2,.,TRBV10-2,TGCGCCAGCAGCGTGACTAGCGGGGTCACAGATACGCAGTATTTT,CASSVTSGVTDTQYF
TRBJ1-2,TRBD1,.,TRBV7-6,TGTGCCAGCAGCTTAGCACAGGGGGCTAACTATGGCTACACCTTC,CASSLAQGANYGYTF
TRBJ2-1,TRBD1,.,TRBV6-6,TGTGCCAGCAGGCCCATTGAGACAGGGTTGGATGAGCAGTTCTTC,CASRPIETGLDEQFF
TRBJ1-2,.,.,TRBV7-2,TGTGCCAGCAGCCCAAATCAAGTAACAGCTTATGGCTACACCTTC,CASSPNQVTAYGYTF
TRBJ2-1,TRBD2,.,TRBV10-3,TGTGCCATCAGTGAGCCGACGACTAGCGGGGAATACAATGAGCAGTTCTTC,CAISEPTTSGEYNEQFF
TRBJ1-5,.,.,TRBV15,TGTGCCACCAGCAGTGACACCTTAAATCAGCCCCAGCATTTT,CATSSDTLNQPQHF
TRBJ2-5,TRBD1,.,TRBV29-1,TGCAGCGCCGTACCTGGACAGGGGAGCGGGTCCCAGTACTTC,CSAVPGQGSGSQYF
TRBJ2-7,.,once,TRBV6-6,TGTGCCAGCGGCCCCGTATTGGCTAGTGAGCAGTACTTC,CASGPVLASEQYF
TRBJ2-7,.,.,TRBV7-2,TGTGCCAGCAGCCCAGGTGGCTTCTCGAGCTCCTACGAGCAGTACTTC,CASSPGGFSSSYEQYF
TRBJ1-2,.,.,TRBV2,TGTGCCAGCAGTGAACGGCATTCAGGAGGGGGCTACACCTTC,CASSERHSGGGYTF
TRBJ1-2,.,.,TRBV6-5,TGTGCCAGCACCCCGGAGGTTAACTATGGCTACACCTTC,CASTPEVNYGYTF
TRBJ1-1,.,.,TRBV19,TGTGCCAGTAGTATGGTGGGGGCGAGGACTGAAGCTTTCTTT,CASSMVGARTEAFF
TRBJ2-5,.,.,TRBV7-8,TGTGCCAGCAGCTTGGGCGTCCTGGAGGGAGAGACCCAGTACTTC,CASSLGVLEGETQYF
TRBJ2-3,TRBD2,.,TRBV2,TGTGCCAGCAGCGTAGCGGGGGGGCAAGGAGATACGCAGTATTTT,CASSVAGGQGDTQYF
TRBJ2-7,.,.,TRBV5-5,TGTGCCAGCAGCGGAACCACGGGGTACGAGCAGTACTTC,CASSGTTGYEQYF
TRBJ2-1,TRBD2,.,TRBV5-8,TGTGCCAGCAGCCGGGGGGTATACAATGAGCAGTTCTTC,CASSRGVYNEQFF
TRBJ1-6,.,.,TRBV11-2,TGTGCCAGCAGCTTAGCCCCGCGAGGAAATTCACCCCTCCACTTT,CASSLAPRGNSPLHF
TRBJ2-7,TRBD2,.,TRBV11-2,TGTGCCAGCAGCGGGACTAGCGGGGGGTACGAGCAGTACTTC,CASSGTSGGYEQYF
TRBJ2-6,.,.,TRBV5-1,TGCGCCAGCAGCCCGGACCGGGGGGCGGCTTCTGGGGCCAACGTCCTGACTTTC,CASSPDRGAASGANVLTF